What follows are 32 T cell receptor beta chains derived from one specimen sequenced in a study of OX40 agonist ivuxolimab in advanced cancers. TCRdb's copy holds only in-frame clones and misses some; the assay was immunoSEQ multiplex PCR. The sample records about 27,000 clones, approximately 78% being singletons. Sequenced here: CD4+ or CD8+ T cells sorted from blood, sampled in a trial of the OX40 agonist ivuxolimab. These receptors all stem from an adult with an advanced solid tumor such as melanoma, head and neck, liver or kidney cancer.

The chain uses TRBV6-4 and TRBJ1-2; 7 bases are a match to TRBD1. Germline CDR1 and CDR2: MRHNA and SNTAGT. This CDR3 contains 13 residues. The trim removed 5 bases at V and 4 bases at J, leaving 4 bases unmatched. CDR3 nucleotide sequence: TGTGCCAGCAGTTACGGACAGGCCTATGGCTACACCTTC. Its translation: CASSYGQAYGYTF.

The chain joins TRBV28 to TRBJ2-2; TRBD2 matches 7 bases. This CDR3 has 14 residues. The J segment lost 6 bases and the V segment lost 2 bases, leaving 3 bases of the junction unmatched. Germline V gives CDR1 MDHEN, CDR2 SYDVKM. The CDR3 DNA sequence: TGTGCCAGCAGTTTACTGACTAGCCCCGGGGAGCTGTTTTTT. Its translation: CASSLLTSPGELFF.

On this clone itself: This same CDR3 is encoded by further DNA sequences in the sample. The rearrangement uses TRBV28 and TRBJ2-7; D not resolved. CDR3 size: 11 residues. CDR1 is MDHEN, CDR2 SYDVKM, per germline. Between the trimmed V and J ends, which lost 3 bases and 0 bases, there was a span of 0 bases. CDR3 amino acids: CASSFSYEQYF. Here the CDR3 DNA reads TGTGCCAGCAGTTTCTCCTACGAGCAGTACTTC.

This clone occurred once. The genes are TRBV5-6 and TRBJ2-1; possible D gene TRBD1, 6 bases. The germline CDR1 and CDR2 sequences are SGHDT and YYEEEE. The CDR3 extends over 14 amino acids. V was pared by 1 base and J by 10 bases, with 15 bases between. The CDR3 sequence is CASSLIPGVNEQFF. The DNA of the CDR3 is TGTGCCAGCAGCTTGATTCCAGGGGTAAACGAGCAGTTCTTC.

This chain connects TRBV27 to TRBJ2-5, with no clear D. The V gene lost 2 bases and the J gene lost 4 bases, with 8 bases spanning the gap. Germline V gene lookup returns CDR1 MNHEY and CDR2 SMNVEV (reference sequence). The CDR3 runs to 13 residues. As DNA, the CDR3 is TGTGCCAGCAGTTTAGGGTGGGCAGAGACCCAGTACTTC. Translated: CASSLGWAETQYF.

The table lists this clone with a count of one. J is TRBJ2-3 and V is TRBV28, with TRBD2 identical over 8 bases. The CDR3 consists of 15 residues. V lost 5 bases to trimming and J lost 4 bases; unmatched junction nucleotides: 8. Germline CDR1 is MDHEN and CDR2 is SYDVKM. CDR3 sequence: CASSPSGGGPDTQYF. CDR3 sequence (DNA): TGTGCCAGCAGTCCCTCCGGGGGGGGTCCAGATACGCAGTATTTT. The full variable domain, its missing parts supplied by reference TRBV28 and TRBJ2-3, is DVKVTQSSRYLVKRTGEKVFLECVQDMDHENMFWYRQDPGLGLRLIYFSYDVKMKEKGDIPEGYSVSREKKERFSLILESASTNQTSMYLCASSPSGGGPDTQYFGPGTRLTVL.

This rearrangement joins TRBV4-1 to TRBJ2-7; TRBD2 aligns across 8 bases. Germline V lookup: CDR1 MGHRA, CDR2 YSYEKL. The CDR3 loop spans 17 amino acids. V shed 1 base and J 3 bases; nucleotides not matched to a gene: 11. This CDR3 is CASSQGGPSGSFYEQYF. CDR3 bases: TGCGCCAGCAGCCAAGGTGGGCCTAGCGGGTCGTTCTACGAGCAGTACTTC.

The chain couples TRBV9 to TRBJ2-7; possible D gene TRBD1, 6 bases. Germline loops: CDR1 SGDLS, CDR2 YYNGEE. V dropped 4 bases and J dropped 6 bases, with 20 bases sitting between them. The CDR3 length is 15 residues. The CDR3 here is CASSPPRGSLGEQYF. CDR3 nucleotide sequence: TGTGCCAGCAGCCCACCAAGGGGGAGCCTCGGCGAGCAGTACTTC.

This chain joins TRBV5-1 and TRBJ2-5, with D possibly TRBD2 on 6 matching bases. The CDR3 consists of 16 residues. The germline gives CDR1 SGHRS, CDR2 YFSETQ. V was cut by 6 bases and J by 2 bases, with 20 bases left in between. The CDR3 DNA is TGCGCCAGCACCCCCCTAGCGCCATCCCCTCAAGAGACCCAGTACTTC. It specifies CASTPLAPSPQETQYF.

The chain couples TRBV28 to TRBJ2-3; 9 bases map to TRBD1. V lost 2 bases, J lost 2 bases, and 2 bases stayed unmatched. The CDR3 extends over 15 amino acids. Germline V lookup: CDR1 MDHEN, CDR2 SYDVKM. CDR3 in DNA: TGTGCCAGCAGTTTAAGGGACAGGGCCACAGATACGCAGTATTTT. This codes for CASSLRDRATDTQYF. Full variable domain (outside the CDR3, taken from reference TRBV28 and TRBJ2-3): DVKVTQSSRYLVKRTGEKVFLECVQDMDHENMFWYRQDPGLGLRLIYFSYDVKMKEKGDIPEGYSVSREKKERFSLILESASTNQTSMYLCASSLRDRATDTQYFGPGTRLTVL.

This CDR3 reads CASSFGTGELFF. DNA of the CDR3: TGTGCCAGCAGTTTCGGGACCGGGGAGCTGTTTTTT. This sequence joins TRBV28 and TRBJ2-2; D gene ambiguous. Germline V lookup: CDR1 MDHEN, CDR2 SYDVKM. This CDR3 comprises 12 residues. Trimming removed 3 bases from V and 5 bases from J, with 4 bases in between.

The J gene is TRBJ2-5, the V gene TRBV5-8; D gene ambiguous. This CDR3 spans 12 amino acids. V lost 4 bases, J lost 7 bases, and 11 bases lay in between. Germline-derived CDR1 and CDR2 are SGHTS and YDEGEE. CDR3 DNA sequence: TGTGCCAGCAGCGACCGGATTGGGACCCAGTACTTC. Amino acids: CASSDRIGTQYF.

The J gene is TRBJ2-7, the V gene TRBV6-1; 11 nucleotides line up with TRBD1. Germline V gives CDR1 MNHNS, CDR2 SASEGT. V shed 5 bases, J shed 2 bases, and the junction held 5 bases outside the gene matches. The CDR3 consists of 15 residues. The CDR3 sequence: CASSQDRGLTYEQYF. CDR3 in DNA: TGTGCCAGCAGTCAGGACAGGGGGCTCACCTACGAGCAGTACTTC.

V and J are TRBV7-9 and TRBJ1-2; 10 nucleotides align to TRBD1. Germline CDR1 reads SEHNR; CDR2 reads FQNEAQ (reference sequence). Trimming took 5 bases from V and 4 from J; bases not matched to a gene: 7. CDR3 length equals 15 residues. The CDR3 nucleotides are TGTGCCAGCAGCCAAGGACAGGGGGGGACCTATGGCTACACCTTC. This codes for CASSQGQGGTYGYTF.

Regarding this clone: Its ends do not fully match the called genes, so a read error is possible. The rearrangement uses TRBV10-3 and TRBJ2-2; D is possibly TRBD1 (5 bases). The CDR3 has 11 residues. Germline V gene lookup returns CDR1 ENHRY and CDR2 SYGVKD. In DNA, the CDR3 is TGTGCCATCAGGGACACAGGGGAGCTGTTTTTT. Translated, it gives CAIRDTGELFF.

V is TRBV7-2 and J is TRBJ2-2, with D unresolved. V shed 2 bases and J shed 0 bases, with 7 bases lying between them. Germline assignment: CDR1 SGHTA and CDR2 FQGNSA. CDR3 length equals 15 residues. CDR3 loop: CASSLLGPNTGELFF. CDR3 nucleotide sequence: TGTGCCAGCAGCTTATTGGGTCCGAACACCGGGGAGCTGTTTTTT.

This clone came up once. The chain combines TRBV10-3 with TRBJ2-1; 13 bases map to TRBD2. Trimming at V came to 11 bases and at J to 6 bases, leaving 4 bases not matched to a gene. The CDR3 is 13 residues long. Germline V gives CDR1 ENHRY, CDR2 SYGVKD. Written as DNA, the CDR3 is TGTGCCTCCGGGACTAGCGGGACCAATGAGCAGTTCTTC. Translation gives CASGTSGTNEQFF.

The chain's CDR3 is CASSWSDPVLEAFF. The CDR3 region has the DNA TGTGCCAGCAGCTGGTCGGACCCAGTCCTTGAAGCTTTCTTT. V usage is TRBV11-2 and J usage is TRBJ1-1; the D is unclear. The CDR3 contains 14 residues. From germline, CDR1 is SGHAT and CDR2 FQNNGV. V was shortened by 4 bases and J by 7 bases, with 16 bases between the two germline ends.

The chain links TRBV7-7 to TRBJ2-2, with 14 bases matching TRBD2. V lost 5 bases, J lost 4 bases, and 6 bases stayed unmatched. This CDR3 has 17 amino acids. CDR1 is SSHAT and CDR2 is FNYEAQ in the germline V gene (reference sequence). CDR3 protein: CASSRLAGGPGTGELFF. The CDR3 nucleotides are TGTGCCAGCAGCCGACTAGCGGGGGGGCCGGGCACCGGGGAGCTGTTTTTT.

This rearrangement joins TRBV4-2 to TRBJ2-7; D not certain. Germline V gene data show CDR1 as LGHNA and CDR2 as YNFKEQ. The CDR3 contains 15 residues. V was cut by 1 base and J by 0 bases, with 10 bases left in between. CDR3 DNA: TGTGCCAGCAGCCAAGTCGAGAGTAGCTCCTACGAGCAGTACTTC. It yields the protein CASSQVESSSYEQYF.

The CDR3 nucleotides are TGCGCCAGCAGCCCGCTGGCAGGGGGCGAGGTCGAGCAGTACTTC. This encodes CASSPLAGGEVEQYF. The chain couples TRBV4-1 to TRBJ2-7, with TRBD1 matching 8 bases. CDR3 length equals 15 residues. The germline CDR1 and CDR2 sequences are MGHRA and YSYEKL. J was trimmed by 6 bases and V by 4 bases; bases with no gene match: 11.

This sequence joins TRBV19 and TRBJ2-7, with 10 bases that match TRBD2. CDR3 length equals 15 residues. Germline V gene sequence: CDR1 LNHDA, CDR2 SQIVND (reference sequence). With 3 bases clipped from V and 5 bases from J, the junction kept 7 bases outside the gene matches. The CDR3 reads CASSMLPSGSNEQYF. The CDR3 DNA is TGTGCCAGTAGTATGTTACCTAGCGGGAGCAACGAGCAGTACTTC.

CDR3 sequence reads: CAWIDRGGGAFF. In DNA form, the CDR3 reads TGTGCCTGGATCGACAGGGGCGGTGGTGCTTTCTTT. The chain couples TRBV30 to TRBJ1-1, with 8 bases fitting TRBD1. The CDR3 consists of 12 residues. Germline CDR1 reads GTSNPN; CDR2 reads SVGIG (reference sequence). V lost 4 bases to trimming and J lost 11 bases; unmatched junction nucleotides: 9.

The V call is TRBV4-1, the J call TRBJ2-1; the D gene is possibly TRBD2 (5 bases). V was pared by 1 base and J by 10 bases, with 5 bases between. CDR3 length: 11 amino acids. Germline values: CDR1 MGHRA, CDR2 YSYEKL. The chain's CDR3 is CASSQAGEQFF. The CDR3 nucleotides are TGCGCCAGCAGCCAAGCGGGAGAGCAGTTCTTC.

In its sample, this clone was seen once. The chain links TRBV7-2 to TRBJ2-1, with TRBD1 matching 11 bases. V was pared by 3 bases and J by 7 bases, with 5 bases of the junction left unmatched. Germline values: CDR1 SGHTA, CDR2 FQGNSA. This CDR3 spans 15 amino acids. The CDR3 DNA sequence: TGTGCCAGCAGCTTTGTCGGGACAGGGGGGAATGAGCAGTTCTTC. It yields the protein CASSFVGTGGNEQFF.

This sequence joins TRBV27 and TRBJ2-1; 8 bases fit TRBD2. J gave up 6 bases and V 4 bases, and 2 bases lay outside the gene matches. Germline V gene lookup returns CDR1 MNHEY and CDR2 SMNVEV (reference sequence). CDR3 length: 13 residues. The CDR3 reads CASSSGTSNEQFF. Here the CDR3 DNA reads TGTGCCAGCAGTTCCGGGACTAGCAATGAGCAGTTCTTC.

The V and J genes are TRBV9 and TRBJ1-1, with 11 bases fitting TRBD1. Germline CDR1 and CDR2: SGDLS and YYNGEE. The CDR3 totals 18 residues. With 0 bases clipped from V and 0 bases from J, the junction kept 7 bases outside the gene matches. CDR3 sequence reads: CASSVVGTGGRMNTEAFF. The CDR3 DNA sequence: TGTGCCAGCAGCGTAGTCGGGACAGGGGGTCGCATGAACACTGAAGCTTTCTTT.

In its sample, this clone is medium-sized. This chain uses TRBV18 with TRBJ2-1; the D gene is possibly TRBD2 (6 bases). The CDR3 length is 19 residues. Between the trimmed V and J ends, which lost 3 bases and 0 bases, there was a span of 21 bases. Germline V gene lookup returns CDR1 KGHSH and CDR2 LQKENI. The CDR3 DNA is TGTGCCAGCTCACCCGACGAAAGGACTATTCCTAGCTCCTACAATGAGCAGTTCTTC. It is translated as CASSPDERTIPSSYNEQFF.

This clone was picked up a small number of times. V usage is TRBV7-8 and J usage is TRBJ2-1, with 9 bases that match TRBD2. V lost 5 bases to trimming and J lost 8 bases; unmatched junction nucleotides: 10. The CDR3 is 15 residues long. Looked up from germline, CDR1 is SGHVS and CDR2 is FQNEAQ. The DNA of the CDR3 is TGTGCCAGCAGCCCAGCGGGGGGCGACGGCGATGAGCAGTTCTTC. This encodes CASSPAGGDGDEQFF.

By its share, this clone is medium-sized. The DNA of the CDR3 is TGTGCCAGCAGCTTTGGGGCGGAGGGGACGAGCTCCTACGAGCAGTACTTC. Its translation: CASSFGAEGTSSYEQYF. This chain connects TRBV7-9 to TRBJ2-7; D perhaps matches TRBD2 (6 bases). The V and J ends lost 3 bases and 0 bases respectively, with 18 bases between them. The length of the CDR3 is 17 residues. Per germline, CDR1 SEHNR and CDR2 FQNEAQ (reference sequence).

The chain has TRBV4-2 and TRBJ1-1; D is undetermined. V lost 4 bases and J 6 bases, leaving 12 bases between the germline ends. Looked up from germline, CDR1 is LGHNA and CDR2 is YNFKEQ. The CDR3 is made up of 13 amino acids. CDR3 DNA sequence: TGTGCCAGCAGCCTTTCGAGTGGACCTGAAGCTTTCTTT. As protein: CASSLSSGPEAFF.

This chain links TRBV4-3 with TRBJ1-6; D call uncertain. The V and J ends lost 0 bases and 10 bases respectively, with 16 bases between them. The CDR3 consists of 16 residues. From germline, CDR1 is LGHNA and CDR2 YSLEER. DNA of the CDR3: TGCGCCAGCAGCCAAGATTCCCACATTAGTGGCTCACCCCTCCACTTT. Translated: CASSQDSHISGSPLHF.